This T cell receptor (beta chain) appears in the sequencing data of a study of blood T cell repertoires in COVID-19. Study as a whole: Samples came from the United States, Italy and Spain, spanning acute and convalescent COVID-19.

There are 14 residues in the CDR3. V was pared by 7 bases and J by 3 bases, with 15 bases between. CDR1 is MNHEY and CDR2 is SVGAGI in the germline V gene. In the authors' workflow: Reference gene primer amplification in the assay estimated nucleated cell counts. Using immunoSEQ multiplex PCR, the repertoire was profiled, and TCRdb retains in-frame clones only, with some absent. The V and J calls and clone size come from that table; D and trimming were worked out from the DNA. The sample records some 70,000 clones, approximately 80% being singletons. The sample taken for sequencing was peripheral blood. This clonotype was sampled from a human donor in a cohort sampled during active COVID-19. The rearrangement links TRBV6-5 to TRBJ1-1, with D possibly being TRBD1 (6 bases). Here the CDR3 reads CASNKQGLDTEAFF. Here the CDR3 DNA reads TGTGCCAGCAATAAACAGGGTTTGGACACTGAAGCTTTCTTT.